A selection of T cell receptor beta chains follows, all from one sample in a study of identical twins. TCRdb reanalysed the 5' RACE reads using MiXCR and keeps one entry per CDR3 protein. Among approximately 1.8 million distinct CDR3 sequences listed, less than 35% were seen once. The sequencing input was cord blood. The receptors come from a newborn girl in good health. Each CDR3 is given with its conserved first and last residue. Each record gives: clone size, D gene, V gene, J gene, CDR3 DNA, CDR3 protein. The D gene is left open where the match is weak. Expanded clones get a size class; other rows say once, few or many, or leave the size out.

>few|TRBD2|TRBV4-2|TRBJ2-3
TGTGCCAGCAGCCAAGGTCCAGCGGGGCCCACAGATACGCAGTATTTT
CASSQGPAGPTDTQYF
>few|NA|TRBV7-9|TRBJ2-7
TGTGCCAGCAGCTTTACGGTTCGTAGCGGATCCTACGAGCAGTACTTC
CASSFTVRSGSYEQYF
>NA|NA|TRBV6-5|TRBJ1-5
TGTGCCAGCAGTCGACGAGGGGGGCTCGGCCAGCCCCAGCATTTT
CASSRRGGLGQPQHF
>NA|NA|TRBV30|TRBJ2-5
TGTGCCTGGAGTGCGTTACAGGGTCCCCAAGAGACCCAGTACTTC
CAWSALQGPQETQYF
>NA|NA|TRBV6-2/TRBV6-3|TRBJ2-5
TGTGCCAGCAGAGGGACGACGCGCAATGAGCAGTACTTC
CASRGTTRNEQYF
>NA|NA|TRBV2|TRBJ2-2
TGTGCCAGCAGTGAAAGGGCGGTCCGGGAGCTGTTTTTT
CASSERAVRELFF
>NA|NA|TRBV20-1|TRBJ2-1
TGCAGTGCCCTATCAGCCGCCATCGGGGATGAGCAGTTCTTC
CSALSAAIGDEQFF
>NA|NA|TRBV27|TRBJ2-7
TGTGCCAGCAGTTCCCCAGGGGACTACGAGCAGTACTTC
CASSSPGDYEQYF
>NA|NA|TRBV5-1|TRBJ2-2
TGCGCCAGCAGTCGTAGGGAAAGCCGAAACACCGGGGAGCTGTTTTTT
CASSRRESRNTGELFF
>few|TRBD2|TRBV20-1|TRBJ2-5
TGCAGTGCTACCCCGGGACTAGCTGGCGAGACCCAGTACTTC
CSATPGLAGETQYF
>NA|NA|TRBV4-2|TRBJ1-6
TGTGCCAGCAGCCAAGCCCATTCACCCCTCCACTTT
CASSQAHSPLHF
>NA|TRBD1|TRBV9|TRBJ2-4
TGTGCCAGCAGCGTCGCCGGGACAGGGGTCTACAATGAGCAGTACTTC
CASSVAGTGVYNEQYF
>few|NA|TRBV12-3/TRBV12-4|TRBJ2-5
TGTGCCAGCAGCCCAAATCCCGGGACACAAGAGACCCAGTACTTC
CASSPNPGTQETQYF
>NA|NA|TRBV6-1|TRBJ1-2
TGTGCCAGCACCAGGCAGGAGGCCGGGGGCTACACCTTC
CASTRQEAGGYTF
>NA|NA|TRBV20-1|TRBJ1-1
TGCAGTGCTAGAGAGGCCAGGGCTAGCACTGAAGCTTTCTTT
CSAREARASTEAFF
>few|NA|TRBV7-2|TRBJ1-5
TGTGCCAGCAGCCGAACAGAAGTCTATCAGCCCCAGCATTTT
CASSRTEVYQPQHF
>few|NA|TRBV5-1|TRBJ2-7
TGCGCCAGTCGGACAGTGGGCTCCTACGAGCAGTACTTC
CASRTVGSYEQYF
>few|NA|TRBV6-5|TRBJ2-7
TGTGCCAGCGGCACCAGCCCCTCCTACGAGCAGTACTTC
CASGTSPSYEQYF
>many|NA|TRBV20-1|TRBJ2-5
TGCAGTGCTAGACCTCAAGAGACCCAGTACTTC
CSARPQETQYF
>few|TRBD1|TRBV4-2|TRBJ1-6
TGTGCCAGCAGCCAAGATAGACAGGGTATGGCTACCCTCCACTTT
CASSQDRQGMATLHF
>NA|TRBD1|TRBV10-3|TRBJ2-7
TGTGCCATCAGTGAGTTGGGACAGAACTCCTACAATGAGCAGTACTTC
CAISELGQNSYNEQYF
>few|NA|TRBV11-2|TRBJ2-5
TGTGCCAGCAGCCCAGTAGGCGGATTCCAAGAGACCCAGTACTTC
CASSPVGGFQETQYF
>NA|NA|TRBV6-1|TRBJ2-7
TGTGCCGGCAGTGAAGCGAGGGGTTCCAACTACGAGCAGTACTTC
CAGSEARGSNYEQYF
>NA|TRBD2|TRBV5-6|TRBJ2-1
TGTGCCAGCAGCTTACATCTAGCGGGAGTTGTGTATGAGCAGTTCTTC
CASSLHLAGVVYEQFF
>few|NA|TRBV2|TRBJ1-2
TGTGCCAGCAGTGAAGCGTTTGGGAGAGCTAACTATGGCTACACCTTC
CASSEAFGRANYGYTF
>few|TRBD1|TRBV12-5|TRBJ1-1
TGTGCTAGTGGTTTGCCCGGACAGGGGGTCACTGAAGCTTTCTTT
CASGLPGQGVTEAFF
>many|NA|TRBV10-3|TRBJ1-5
TGTGCCATCGGGGCAGAGTATAGCAATCAGCCCCAGCATTTT
CAIGAEYSNQPQHF